These T cell receptor beta chains were read from a single sample in a study of blood T cell repertoires in COVID-19. The protocol was immunoSEQ multiplex PCR, while the TCRdb copy is restricted to in-frame clones and leaves out a portion. The sample shows about 200,000 clones, around nine tenths of them seen only once. The sample was peripheral blood. These receptors came from a man between 60 and 75 years old with acute or convalescent COVID-19. The CDR3 runs from the conserved cysteine through the conserved F or W. The D gene is left open where the match is weak. A row's size may be missing; if present it is once, few, many or a size class.

.,15,TRBJ1-1,TRBV27,.,CASSQTAGRGTEAFF,TGTGCCAGCAGTCAAACGGCGGGTCGCGGCACTGAAGCTTTCTTT
.,16,TRBJ2-1,TRBV5-6,once,CASSLGGRGTYNEQFF,TGTGCCAGCAGCTTGGGGGGAAGGGGAACCTACAATGAGCAGTTCTTC
TRBD2,19,TRBJ2-1,TRBV5-1,.,CASSRRPGTSGGAYNEQFF,TGCGCCAGCAGCAGAAGACCCGGGACTAGCGGGGGGGCCTACAATGAGCAGTTCTTC
.,13,TRBJ1-1,TRBV7-9,.,CASSQDTNTEAFF,TGTGCCAGCAGCCAGGACACGAACACTGAAGCTTTCTTT
TRBD1,14,TRBJ2-5,TRBV5-6,.,CASSPTGLEETQYF,TGTGCCAGCAGCCCGACAGGGTTGGAAGAGACCCAGTACTTC
TRBD2,15,TRBJ2-1,TRBV7-3,.,CASSFLAGANNEQFF,TGTGCCAGCAGCTTCCTAGCGGGGGCCAACAATGAGCAGTTCTTC
.,14,TRBJ2-3,TRBV18,.,CASSPPLSADTQYF,TGTGCCAGCTCACCACCCCTTAGCGCAGATACGCAGTATTTT
.,17,TRBJ2-6,TRBV4-1,.,CASSQIFQGAGANVLTF,TGCGCCAGCAGCCAAATCTTTCAGGGCGCTGGGGCCAACGTCCTGACTTTC
TRBD1,17,TRBJ2-5,TRBV4-1,.,CASSQDGGTGWVETQYF,TGCGCCAGCAGCCAAGACGGGGGGACAGGGTGGGTCGAGACCCAGTACTTC
TRBD1,14,TRBJ1-6,TRBV19,.,CASSIPGGSSPLHF,TGTGCCAGTAGTATCCCAGGGGGCTCTTCACCCCTCCACTTT
.,14,TRBJ1-5,TRBV6-1,.,CASSEQVSNQPQHF,TGTGCCAGCAGTGAACAGGTTAGCAATCAGCCCCAGCATTTT
TRBD1,20,TRBJ1-5,TRBV7-6,.,CASSSLTRQGSHYSNQPQHF,TGTGCCAGCAGCAGCCTAACTCGACAGGGATCCCATTATAGCAATCAGCCCCAGCATTTT
.,16,TRBJ1-5,TRBV6-2/TRBV6-3,once,CASSDSGGAINQPQHF,TGTGCCAGCAGCGACTCAGGAGGAGCTATCAATCAGCCCCAGCATTTT
.,12,TRBJ1-1,TRBV10-1,.,CASSRGNTEAFF,TGCGCCAGCAGTCGGGGGAACACTGAAGCTTTCTTT
.,16,TRBJ1-2,TRBV25-1,.,CASSDDFRGGTYGYTF,TGTGCCAGCAGTGACGACTTCCGCGGCGGAACGTATGGCTACACCTTC
.,14,TRBJ2-2,TRBV6-5,.,CASSPPGNTGELFF,TGTGCCAGCTCGCCCCCAGGGAACACCGGGGAGCTGTTTTTT
TRBD1,14,TRBJ2-3,TRBV6-2/TRBV6-3,.,CASSTRDRGNTQYF,TGTGCCAGCAGTACTCGGGACAGGGGAAATACGCAGTATTTT
.,16,TRBJ2-7,TRBV14,.,CASSQIPHPGFNEQYF,TGTGCCAGCAGCCAAATCCCCCACCCGGGGTTTAATGAGCAGTACTTC
.,15,TRBJ2-7,TRBV2,.,CASIERSSQGYEQYF,TGTGCCAGCATCGAGCGTTCAAGTCAGGGGTACGAGCAGTACTTC
TRBD1,14,TRBJ1-4,TRBV3-1/TRBV3-2,.,CASSRGTGGIGLFF,TGTGCCAGCAGCCGTGGGACAGGGGGCATCGGGCTGTTTTTT
TRBD2,19,TRBJ2-2,TRBV7-9,.,CASSGTSGGAERNTGELFF,TGTGCCAGCAGTGGAACTAGCGGGGGGGCCGAGAGGAACACCGGGGAGCTGTTTTTT
TRBD1,17,TRBJ2-3,TRBV15,.,CATSRDGQGAWTDTQYF,TGTGCCACCAGCAGAGATGGGCAGGGGGCCTGGACAGATACGCAGTATTTT
.,13,TRBJ1-2,TRBV30,.,CAWFEGANYGYTF,TGTGCCTGGTTTGAAGGGGCGAACTATGGCTACACCTTC
TRBD1,17,TRBJ2-1,TRBV5-1,.,CASSFIPWDRYYNEQFF,TGCGCCAGCAGCTTCATTCCGTGGGACAGGTATTACAATGAGCAGTTCTTC
.,14,TRBJ2-3,TRBV6-5,.,CASSTERYTDTQYF,TGTGCCAGCAGTACGGAGAGATACACAGATACGCAGTATTTT
TRBD1,15,TRBJ1-3,TRBV9,.,CASSATGESGNTIYF,TGTGCCAGCAGCGCCACAGGGGAATCTGGAAACACCATATATTTT
TRBD1,17,TRBJ1-2,TRBV30,.,CAWSGGTGGGGYYGYTF,TGTGCCTGGAGTGGAGGGACAGGGGGCGGAGGATACTATGGCTACACCTTC
.,13,TRBJ2-5,TRBV29-1,.,CSVDGGQTRTQYF,TGCAGCGTTGACGGGGGGCAGACCAGGACCCAGTACTTC
TRBD1,18,TRBJ2-2,TRBV18,.,CASSHRDRGLRNTGELFF,TGTGCCAGCTCACACCGGGACAGGGGGCTAAGAAACACCGGGGAGCTGTTTTTT
TRBD2,15,TRBJ2-5,TRBV5-8,.,CASSFSAGDQETQYF,TGTGCCAGCAGCTTCTCCGCGGGGGACCAAGAGACCCAGTACTTC
TRBD1,15,TRBJ1-2,TRBV24-1,.,CATSGKTGDVYGYTF,TGTGCCACCAGTGGAAAGACAGGGGACGTCTATGGCTACACCTTC
TRBD1,14,TRBJ2-7,TRBV6-5,.,CASSSPTGGSEQYF,TGTGCCAGCAGCTCCCCGACAGGGGGATCCGAGCAGTACTTC
.,14,TRBJ2-1,TRBV5-1,.,CASSLQGRANEQFF,TGCGCCAGCAGCTTGCAGGGTCGGGCGAATGAGCAGTTCTTC